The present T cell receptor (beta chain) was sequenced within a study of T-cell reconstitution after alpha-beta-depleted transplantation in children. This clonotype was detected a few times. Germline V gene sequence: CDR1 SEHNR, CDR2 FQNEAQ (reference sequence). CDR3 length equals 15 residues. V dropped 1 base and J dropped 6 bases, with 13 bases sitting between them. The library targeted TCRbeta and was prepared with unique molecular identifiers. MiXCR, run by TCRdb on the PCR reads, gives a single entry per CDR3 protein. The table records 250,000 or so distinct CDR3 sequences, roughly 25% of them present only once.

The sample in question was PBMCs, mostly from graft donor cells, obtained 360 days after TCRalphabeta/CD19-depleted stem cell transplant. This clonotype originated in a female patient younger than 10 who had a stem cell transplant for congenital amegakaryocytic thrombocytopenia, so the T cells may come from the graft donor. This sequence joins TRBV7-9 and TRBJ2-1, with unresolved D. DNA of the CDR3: TGTGCCAGCAGCTTAGGGGTAATACTATCCAATGAGCAGTTCTTC. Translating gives CASSLGVILSNEQFF.